One and the same sample provided the 29 T cell receptor beta chains below, sequenced in a study of regulatory T cells in long-lasting Graves disease. Combining iRepertoire HTBI primers with Arm-PCR of CDR3 regions, the authors built TCR beta libraries. TCRdb re-called the multiplex PCR reads through MiXCR, storing one row per CDR3 protein. The sample yields some 560,000 distinct CDR3 sequences, about 15% seen once. The time point: newly diagnosed GD, antithyroid drugs for less than 3 months. PBMCs provided the RNA from which the TCR library was made. The same data also went into a second study, on T cells in Graves' hyperthyroidism and ophthalmopathy.

The sequencing here drew on peripheral blood mononuclear cells (PBMCs), taken at new diagnosis, from a patient treated with antithyroid drugs. Receptors were obtained from a middle-aged woman with Graves disease.

This clonotype has ten or more counts. The rearrangement joins TRBV9 to TRBJ2-5; D unclear. This CDR3 region has 13 residues. Per germline, CDR1 SGDLS and CDR2 YYNGEE. Trimming took 1 base from V and 5 from J, leaving 9 bases between them. The CDR3 sequence: CASSVQTGETQYF. The CDR3 nucleotides are TGTGCCAGCAGCGTACAAACCGGGGAGACCCAGTACTTC.

This clonotype was counted at least ten times. V gene TRBV12-3 or TRBV12-4 combines with J gene TRBJ1-4; the D is unclear. Trimming took off 3 bases at V and 8 bases at J, with 13 bases between the two ends. The CDR3 is made up of 14 amino acids. CDR3 sequence reads: CASSFSRVGEKLFF. The CDR3 nucleotides read TGTGCCAGCAGTTTTAGTAGGGTCGGGGAAAAACTGTTTTTT.

The gene calls are TRBV5-1 and TRBJ2-7, with D perhaps TRBD2 (5 bases). The CDR3 runs 14 residues. V was pared by 2 bases and J by 1 base, with 10 bases between. The germline V gene encodes CDR1 SGHRS and CDR2 YFSETQ. CDR3 DNA sequence: TGCGCCAGCAGCTTTCGGGGAAATTCCTACGAGCAGTACTTC. It translates to CASSFRGNSYEQYF.

The chain couples TRBV3-1 to TRBJ1-1; perhaps TRBD1 as D (6 bases). This CDR3 region has 14 residues. In germline, CDR1 is LGHDT, CDR2 YNNKEL (reference sequence). V gave up 2 bases and J gave up 4 bases, with 11 bases separating them. The CDR3: CASSQQGIATEAFF. The CDR3 region has the DNA TGTGCCAGCAGCCAACAGGGGATCGCCACTGAAGCTTTCTTT.

The chain joins TRBV5-4 to TRBJ2-7, with 10 nucleotides matching TRBD1. Germline lookup yields CDR1 SGHNT and CDR2 YYREEE (reference sequence). Trimming at V came to 0 bases and at J to 5 bases, leaving 5 bases not matched to a gene. CDR3 length: 15 residues. The CDR3 sequence: CASSLEGQGSHEQYF. CDR3 in DNA: TGTGCCAGCAGCTTGGAGGGACAGGGGTCTCACGAGCAGTACTTC. The entire variable domain, with the rest obtained from reference TRBV5-4 and TRBJ2-7, is as follows: ETGVTQSPTHLIKTRGQQVTLRCSSQSGHNTVSWYQQALGQGPQFIFQYYREEENGRGNFPPRFSGLQFPNYSSELNVNALELDDSALYLCASSLEGQGSHEQYFGPGTRLTVT.

This clonotype was detected ten times or more. The genes are TRBV19 and TRBJ1-4; D is unclear. Germline-derived CDR1 and CDR2 are LNHDA and SQIVND (reference sequence). V was clipped by 5 bases and J by 8 bases, with 9 bases between them. The CDR3 has 12 residues. CDR3 sequence reads: CASSDYTEKLFF. CDR3 nucleotide sequence: TGTGCCAGTAGTGATTACACGGAAAAACTGTTTTTT.

A few counts support this clonotype. The chain combines TRBV2 with TRBJ2-2, with a possible D match to TRBD2 (5 bases). This CDR3 comprises 17 residues. Germline V CDR1 and CDR2: SNHLY, FYNNEI. The V and J ends lost 3 bases and 6 bases respectively, with 20 bases between them. The CDR3 region has the DNA TGTGCCAGCAGTGATCATTTAGAGGGATATAGGTCCGGGGAGCTGTTTTTT. This encodes CASSDHLEGYRSGELFF. Drawing the rest from reference TRBV2 and TRBJ2-2, the complete variable domain is EPEVTQTPSHQVTQMGQEVILRCVPISNHLYFYWYRQILGQKVEFLVSFYNNEISEKSEIFDDQFSVERPDGSNFTLKIRSTKLEDSAMYFCASSDHLEGYRSGELFFGEGSRLTVL.

This clonotype was recorded many times. The chain joins TRBV5-1 to TRBJ1-2, with D possibly being TRBD1 (5 bases). The V gene's germline CDR1 is SGHRS and CDR2 YFSETQ. Trimming left V 5 bases short and J 5 bases short, with 13 bases between. This CDR3 has 13 amino acids. CDR3 nucleotide sequence: TGCGCCAGCAGAGAGACAGCTACTTATGGCTACACCTTC. Its translation is CASRETATYGYTF.

J is TRBJ2-7 and V is TRBV7-9; the match to TRBD2 covers 10 bases. The CDR3 is 15 residues long. Germline lookup yields CDR1 SEHNR and CDR2 FQNEAQ (reference sequence). Trimming at V came to 0 bases and at J to 3 bases, leaving 2 bases not matched to a gene. The CDR3 DNA reads as TGTGCCAGCAGCTTAGCGGGGACTAGCGTCTACGAGCAGTACTTC. It specifies CASSLAGTSVYEQYF.

This sequence joins TRBV19 and TRBJ1-2; D unresolved. The CDR3 runs 12 residues. Germline V gene lookup returns CDR1 LNHDA and CDR2 SQIVND (reference sequence). Trimming cost V 7 bases and J 8 bases, with 14 bases left between them. The CDR3 reads CASTAVPTGYTF. The CDR3 DNA reads as TGTGCCAGTACGGCTGTGCCCACGGGCTACACCTTC.

This clonotype was seen at least ten times. CDR3 protein: CASSFWPPDTQYF. Written as DNA, the CDR3 is TGTGCCAGCAGCTTTTGGCCTCCAGATACGCAGTATTTT. The chain recombines TRBV5-5 with TRBJ2-3; the D is unclear. CDR3 length: 13 amino acids. Trimming took off 2 bases at V and 4 bases at J, with 8 bases between the two ends. CDR1 and CDR2 (germline): SGHKS, YYEKEE (reference sequence).

This clonotype showed up just a few times. The chain has TRBV12-3 or TRBV12-4 and TRBJ1-2; 7 bases align to TRBD1. After removal of 4 bases from V and 8 bases from J, the junction contained 4 bases not matched to a gene. This CDR3 region has 12 residues. The CDR3 sequence is CASSSTGAGYTF. The CDR3 nucleotides are TGTGCCAGCAGTTCAACAGGGGCCGGCTACACCTTC.

This clonotype was seen only a few times. The rearrangement joins TRBV28 to TRBJ1-1; the D is unclear. Germline CDR1 is MDHEN and CDR2 is SYDVKM. The CDR3 runs to 13 residues. The V end lost 7 bases, the J end lost 1 base, and 10 bases lay between the germline ends. The CDR3 nucleotides read TGTGCCAGCAACCGTGTTCCGAACACTGAAGCTTTCTTT. Encoded protein: CASNRVPNTEAFF.

The V call is TRBV24-1, the J call TRBJ1-5, with unresolved D. The germline V gene has CDR1 KGHDR and CDR2 SFDVKD. The CDR3 has 14 residues. V was trimmed by 2 bases and J by 1 base, leaving 5 bases between them. CDR3 DNA sequence: TGTGCCACCAGTGATTATGGCAGCAATCAGCCCCAGCATTTT. Translating it yields CATSDYGSNQPQHF.

This clonotype was recorded many times. This sequence joins TRBV12-5 and TRBJ1-1; D remains ambiguous. CDR3 length equals 13 residues. Germline V gives CDR1 LGHNT, CDR2 FRNRAP. V was trimmed by 4 bases and J by 3 bases, leaving 9 bases between them. CDR3 region: CASGSSPHTEAFF. The CDR3 region has the DNA TGTGCTAGTGGTTCATCCCCCCACACTGAAGCTTTCTTT.

This clonotype showed up just a few times. The chain couples TRBV10-3 to TRBJ2-3; D ambiguous. The CDR3 has 14 amino acids. The germline gives CDR1 ENHRY, CDR2 SYGVKD. Trimming removed 3 bases at V and 1 base at J, with 8 bases between. The DNA of the CDR3 is TGTGCCATCAGTGACTCGGCAGGCACAGATACGCAGTATTTT. It codes for CAISDSAGTDTQYF.

This clonotype was found many times. This rearrangement joins TRBV5-5 to TRBJ1-3, with D hard to call. Germline CDR1 SGHKS, CDR2 YYEKEE (reference sequence). Deletions cut 2 bases from V and 2 bases from J, with 17 bases between. The CDR3 is 17 residues long. The CDR3 loop is CASSLPPTHDPGNTIYF. CDR3 DNA sequence: TGTGCCAGCAGCTTACCACCTACACACGACCCTGGAAACACCATATATTTT.

The chain employs TRBV9 and TRBJ2-7; possibly TRBD1 or TRBD2 for D (6 bases each). Trimming took off 0 bases at V and 4 bases at J, with 14 bases between the two ends. CDR3 length: 15 amino acids. CDR1 is SGDLS, CDR2 YYNGEE, per germline. As DNA, the CDR3 is TGTGCCAGCAGCGTAGGATCGGGGGCCGGTTACGAGCAGTACTTC. Translating gives CASSVGSGAGYEQYF. Based on the CDR3 plus reference TRBV9 and TRBJ2-7, the full variable domain is DSGVTQTPKHLITATGQRVTLRCSPRSGDLSVYWYQQSLDQGLQFLIQYYNGEERAKGNILERFSAQQFPDLHSELNLSSLELGDSALYFCASSVGSGAGYEQYFGPGTRLTVT.

This clonotype was recorded a few times. The V gene is TRBV10-3, the J gene TRBJ1-2; 7 bases agree with TRBD1. The CDR3 covers 15 residues. V was clipped by 0 bases and J by 8 bases; unmatched bases: 9. The V gene's germline CDR1 is ENHRY and CDR2 SYGVKD. CDR3 amino acids: CAISESTGTPEGYTF. The CDR3 DNA follows: TGTGCCATCAGTGAGTCGACAGGGACCCCCGAGGGCTACACCTTC.

This clonotype was counted at least ten times. V gene TRBV7-2 combines with J gene TRBJ1-5; D unresolved. Germline lookup yields CDR1 SGHTA and CDR2 FQGNSA. This CDR3 has 14 amino acids. Trimming shortened V by 5 bases and J by 4 bases, and 12 bases separated the two germline ends. The chain's CDR3 is CASSLVSGNQPQHF. The CDR3 coding sequence is TGTGCCAGCAGCCTCGTTTCGGGGAATCAGCCCCAGCATTTT.

This chain joins TRBV3-1 and TRBJ1-2; TRBD1 matches at 9 bases. J lost 8 bases, V lost 5 bases, and 9 bases had no gene match. The CDR3 is 14 amino acids. Germline assignment: CDR1 LGHDT and CDR2 YNNKEL (reference sequence). CDR3 amino acids: CASSLRDRERGYTF. The CDR3 DNA reads TGTGCCAGCAGCTTACGGGACAGGGAAAGGGGCTACACCTTC.

This clonotype was recorded many times. This chain connects TRBV6-2 or TRBV6-3 to TRBJ2-3; 11 nucleotides agree with TRBD2. The CDR3 length is 17 residues. J lost 0 bases, V lost 5 bases, and 7 bases had no gene match. CDR1 and CDR2 (germline): MNHEY, SVGEGT. The CDR3 bases are TGTGCCAGCAGTCCTGGACTAGCGGGTCGTAGCACAGATACGCAGTATTTT. This gives the protein CASSPGLAGRSTDTQYF.

This clonotype was found many times. The chain links TRBV29-1 to TRBJ1-2, with D maybe TRBD1 (5 bases). The CDR3 sequence is 11 residues long. The ends were cut back, 4 bases at V and 6 bases at J, with 9 bases in the middle. Germline CDR1 reads SQVTM; CDR2 reads ANQGSEA. CDR3 nucleotide sequence: TGCAGCGTTGTGGGGACCGATGGCTACACCTTC. Protein: CSVVGTDGYTF. Using reference TRBV29-1 and TRBJ1-2 for the parts outside the CDR3, the full variable domain is SAVISQKPSRDICQRGTSLTIQCQVDSQVTMMFWYRQQPGQSLTLIATANQGSEATYESGFVIDKFPISRPNLTFSTLTVSNMSPEDSSIYLCSVVGTDGYTFGSGTRLTVV.

This clonotype has ten or more counts. This chain connects TRBV12-3 or TRBV12-4 to TRBJ1-5, with D perhaps matching TRBD1 (6 bases). This CDR3 contains 13 residues. V was shortened by 6 bases and J by 7 bases, with 13 bases between the two germline ends. CDR3 in amino acids: CASSSNTGQPQHF. The CDR3 DNA reads as TGTGCCAGCAGCTCCAATACAGGGCAGCCCCAGCATTTT.

This clonotype appeared a few times. The CDR3 region has the DNA TGTGCCAGCAGCTTGTATCAGATGACAGATACGCAGTATTTT. Translated, it gives CASSLYQMTDTQYF. This rearrangement joins TRBV5-8 to TRBJ2-3; D uncertain. The germline V gene encodes CDR1 SGHTS and CDR2 YDEGEE. Trimming took off 1 base at V and 3 bases at J, with 9 bases between the two ends. The length of the CDR3 is 14 residues. The full variable domain, its missing parts supplied by reference TRBV5-8 and TRBJ2-3, is EAGVTQSPTHLIKTRGQQATLRCSPISGHTSVYWYQQALGLGLQFLLWYDEGEERNRGNFPPRFSGRQFPNYSSELNVNALELEDSALYLCASSLYQMTDTQYFGPGTRLTVL.

V gene TRBV6-1 combines with J gene TRBJ1-5; no definite D call. The germline V gene encodes CDR1 MNHNS and CDR2 SASEGT. CDR3 length equals 14 residues. V shed 3 bases and J shed 3 bases, with 9 bases lying between them. The CDR3 sequence is CASSEWITNQPQHF. In DNA, the CDR3 is TGTGCCAGCAGTGAGTGGATAACCAATCAGCCCCAGCATTTT.

The sample holds many counts of this clonotype. The V call is TRBV12-3 or TRBV12-4, the J call TRBJ1-2; D gene ambiguous. V was cut by 4 bases and J by 4 bases, with 10 bases left in between. CDR3 length: 13 residues. The CDR3 DNA follows: TGTGCCAGCAGTTCCCCCCAGTCCTATGGCTACACCTTC. Protein product: CASSSPQSYGYTF.

This clonotype was detected ten times or more. CDR3 amino acids: CASKVGYEQYF. The CDR3 DNA follows: TGTGCCAGCAAAGTCGGGTATGAGCAGTACTTC. V is TRBV2 and J is TRBJ2-7; D remains unclear. Trimming pared 7 bases from V and 7 bases from J, leaving 11 bases between. The CDR3 is 11 residues long. Germline CDR1 SNHLY, CDR2 FYNNEI.

This clonotype has ten or more counts. The rearrangement uses TRBV5-1 and TRBJ1-1; D might be TRBD1 (6 bases). This CDR3 is built from 18 residues. The ends were cut back, 0 bases at V and 0 bases at J, with 18 bases in the middle. Germline CDR1 is SGHRS and CDR2 is YFSETQ. The CDR3 nucleotides read TGCGCCAGCAGCTTGGCCGTGGGGACAAGACTTTTGAACACTGAAGCTTTCTTT. Its translation: CASSLAVGTRLLNTEAFF.